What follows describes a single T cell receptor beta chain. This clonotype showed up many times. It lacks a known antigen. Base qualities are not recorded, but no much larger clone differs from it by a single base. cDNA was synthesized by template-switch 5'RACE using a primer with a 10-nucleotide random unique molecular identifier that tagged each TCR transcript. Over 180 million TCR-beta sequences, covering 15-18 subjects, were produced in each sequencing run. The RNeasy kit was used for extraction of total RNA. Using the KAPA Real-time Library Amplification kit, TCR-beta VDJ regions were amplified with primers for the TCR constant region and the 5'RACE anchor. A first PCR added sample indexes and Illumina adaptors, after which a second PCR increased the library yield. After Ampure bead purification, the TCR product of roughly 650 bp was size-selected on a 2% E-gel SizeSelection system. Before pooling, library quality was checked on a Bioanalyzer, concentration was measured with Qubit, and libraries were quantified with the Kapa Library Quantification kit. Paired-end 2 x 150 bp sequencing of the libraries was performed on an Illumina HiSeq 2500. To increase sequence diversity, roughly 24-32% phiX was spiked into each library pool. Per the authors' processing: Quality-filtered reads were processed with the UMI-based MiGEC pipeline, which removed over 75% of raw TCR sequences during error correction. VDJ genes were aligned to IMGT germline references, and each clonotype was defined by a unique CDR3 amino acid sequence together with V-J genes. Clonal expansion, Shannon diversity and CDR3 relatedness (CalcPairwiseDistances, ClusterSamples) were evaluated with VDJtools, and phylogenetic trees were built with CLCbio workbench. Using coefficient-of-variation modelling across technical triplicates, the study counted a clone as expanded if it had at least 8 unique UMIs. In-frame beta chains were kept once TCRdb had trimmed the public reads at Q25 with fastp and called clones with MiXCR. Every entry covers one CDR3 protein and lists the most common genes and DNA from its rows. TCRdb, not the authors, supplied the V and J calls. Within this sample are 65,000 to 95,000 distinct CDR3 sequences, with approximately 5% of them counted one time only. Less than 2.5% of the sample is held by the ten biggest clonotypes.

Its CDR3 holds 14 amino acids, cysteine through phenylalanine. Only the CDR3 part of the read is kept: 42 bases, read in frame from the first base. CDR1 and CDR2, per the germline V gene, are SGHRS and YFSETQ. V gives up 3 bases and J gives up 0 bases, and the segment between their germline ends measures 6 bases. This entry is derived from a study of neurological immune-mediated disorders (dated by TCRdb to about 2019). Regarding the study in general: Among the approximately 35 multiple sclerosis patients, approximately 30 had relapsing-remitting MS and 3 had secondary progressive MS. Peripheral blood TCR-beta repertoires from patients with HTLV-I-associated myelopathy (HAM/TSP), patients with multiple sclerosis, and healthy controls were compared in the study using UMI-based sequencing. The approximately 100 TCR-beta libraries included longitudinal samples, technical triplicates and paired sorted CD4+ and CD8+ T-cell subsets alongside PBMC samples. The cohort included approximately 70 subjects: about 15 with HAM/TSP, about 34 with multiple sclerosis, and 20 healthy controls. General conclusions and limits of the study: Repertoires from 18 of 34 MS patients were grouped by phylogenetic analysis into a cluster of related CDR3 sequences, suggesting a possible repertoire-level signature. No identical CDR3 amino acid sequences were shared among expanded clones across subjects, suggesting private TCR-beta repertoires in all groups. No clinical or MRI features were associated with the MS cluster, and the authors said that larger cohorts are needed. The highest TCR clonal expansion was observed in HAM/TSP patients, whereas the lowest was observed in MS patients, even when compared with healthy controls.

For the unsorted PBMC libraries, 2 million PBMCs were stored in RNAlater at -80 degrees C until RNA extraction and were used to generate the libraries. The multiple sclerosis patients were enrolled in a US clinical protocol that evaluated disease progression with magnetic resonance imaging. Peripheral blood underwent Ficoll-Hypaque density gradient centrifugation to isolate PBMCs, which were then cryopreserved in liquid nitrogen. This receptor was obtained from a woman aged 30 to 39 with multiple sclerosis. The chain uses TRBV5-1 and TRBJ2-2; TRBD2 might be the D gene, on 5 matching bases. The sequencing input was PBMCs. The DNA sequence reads TGCGCCAGCAGCTGGACTGCGAACACCGGGGAGCTGTTTTTT. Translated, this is CASSWTANTGELFF.